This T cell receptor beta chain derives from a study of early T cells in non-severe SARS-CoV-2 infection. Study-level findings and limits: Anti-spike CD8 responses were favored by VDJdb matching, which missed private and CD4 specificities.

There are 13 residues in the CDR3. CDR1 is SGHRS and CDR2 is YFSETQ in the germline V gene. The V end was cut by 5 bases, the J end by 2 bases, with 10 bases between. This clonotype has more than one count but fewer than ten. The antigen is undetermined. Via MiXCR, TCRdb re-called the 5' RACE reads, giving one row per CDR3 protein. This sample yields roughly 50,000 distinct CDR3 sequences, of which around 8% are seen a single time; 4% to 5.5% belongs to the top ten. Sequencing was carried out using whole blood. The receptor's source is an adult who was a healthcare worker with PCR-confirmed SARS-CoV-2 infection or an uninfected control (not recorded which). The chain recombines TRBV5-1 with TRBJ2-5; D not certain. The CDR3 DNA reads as TGCGCCAGCAGATTCTCAGGACAAGAGACCCAGTACTTC. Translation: CASRFSGQETQYF.